Listed here is a single TCR beta chain. V lost 2 bases and J lost 0, with 8 bases in between. CDR1 is MNHEY and CDR2 is SVGAGI in the germline V gene. The CDR3 consists of 15 residues. Only in-frame clones appear in the TCRdb table, and some are missing; sequencing was by immunoSEQ multiplex PCR. Here the sample spans roughly 120,000 clones, roughly 94% being singletons. These data are taken from a study of siplizumab effects on memory and regulatory T cells. Sequenced: non-Treg CD4+ T cells sorted from blood. The rearrangement links TRBV6-5 to TRBJ1-5, with D possibly being TRBD1 (5 bases). This clonotype was sampled from a human donor in good health. This CDR3 reads CASSYDGGSNQPQHF. The CDR3 DNA reads as TGTGCCAGCAGTTACGATGGGGGTAGCAATCAGCCCCAGCATTTT.